This paragraph covers one T cell receptor beta chain sequence. Its antigen remains unknown. Only in-frame clones appear in the TCRdb table, and some are missing; sequencing was by immunoSEQ multiplex PCR. The table shows some 130,000 clones, with approximately 92% occurring only once. This entry comes from a study of graft-versus-host responses after intestinal transplantation. Turning to the study itself: Recipients had transplants, and these were multivisceral, liver-intestinal, or isolated intestinal. All recipients got anti-thymocyte globulin induction, then tacrolimus and steroids for three to four years. Study-level findings and limits: Allografts of patients with graft-donor T cell macrochimerism showed high graft-versus-host to host-versus-graft clone ratios. Ileal or blood samples showed some GvH clones first, and such clones were also found in recipient marrow.

The TCR was taken from a human donor who received an intestinal transplant. Source: unstimulated CD4+ T cells sorted from spleen or lymph node cells, taken before intestinal transplant.

As DNA, the CDR3 is TGCGCCAGCAGCCAAGTGGGACTAGCGATCGGGGAGCTGTTTTTT. It encodes CASSQVGLAIGELFF. V and J are TRBV4-1 and TRBJ2-2; 10 nucleotides align to TRBD2. In germline, CDR1 is MGHRA, CDR2 YSYEKL. The V and J ends lost 1 base and 7 bases, in that order; junction bases with no gene match: 3. This CDR3 is 15 amino acids long.